Listed below are T cell receptor beta chains from one sample, sequenced in a study of cytomegalovirus exposure and HLA in healthy donors. Sequencing used immunoSEQ multiplex PCR; TCRdb keeps in-frame clones, though not all of them. The repertoire holds fewer than 150,000 clones, around 77% seen once, with roughly 1.2% in the top ten. Sequenced: PBMCs. The source is a man aged 45-65 years in good health and CMV-seronegative. CDR3s include the opening cysteine and the closing phenylalanine or tryptophan. A D gene is named only where the DNA matches it firmly. Clone sizes are given selectively: once, few, many, or a class where the clone is expanded.

j_call clone_size d_call v_call cdr3_nt cdr3_aa
TRBJ1-1 NA NA TRBV6-5 TGTGCCAGCAGTCATGCCGGGGGAGAAGCTTTCTTT CASSHAGGEAFF
TRBJ2-7 few NA TRBV6-6 TGTGCCAGCAGTTACCCCCGTCGGACAACCTCCTACGAGCAGTACTTC CASSYPRRTTSYEQYF
TRBJ2-4 NA NA TRBV10-1 TGCGCCAGCAGTGAGACGGGAAAGGCCAAAAACATTCAGTACTTC CASSETGKAKNIQYF
TRBJ1-4 NA NA TRBV20-1 TGCAGTGCTTGGACAGATGAAAAACTGTTTTTT CSAWTDEKLFF
TRBJ1-1 few TRBD1 TRBV19 TGTGCCAGTACCCTGGACAGGGGGAACACTGAAGCTTTCTTT CASTLDRGNTEAFF
TRBJ1-2 NA TRBD1 TRBV25-1 TGTGCCAGCAGTGTCCAGGGGGCCGTTCCGCTCTATGACTACACCTTC CASSVQGAVPLYDYTF
TRBJ1-2 NA NA TRBV6-1 TGTGCCAGCAGTTTATACAGCCGAGGCTACACCTTC CASSLYSRGYTF
TRBJ2-7 NA TRBD1 TRBV19 TGTGCCAGTACCCCACTTTTTGACAGGGAGAGCTCCTACGAGCAGTACTTC CASTPLFDRESSYEQYF
TRBJ2-4 NA NA TRBV28 TGTGCCAGCAGTTTGGGCCAATTGATTTCGATAGCCAAAAACATTCAGTACTTC CASSLGQLISIAKNIQYF
TRBJ2-5 NA NA TRBV7-9 TGTGCCAGCAGCTTAGGAGGTTCGACCCAAGAGACCCAGTACTTC CASSLGGSTQETQYF
TRBJ2-1 NA TRBD2 TRBV7-8 TGTGCCAGCTTAGAACTAGCGGGAGTCAATGAGCAGTTCTTC CASLELAGVNEQFF
TRBJ2-6 once NA TRBV29-1 TGCAGCGTTGTATTAGACTCTGGGGCCAACGTCCTGACTTTC CSVVLDSGANVLTF
TRBJ2-1 few TRBD2 TRBV27 TGTGCCAGCAGTTTGGGACTAGCGGCCTACAATGAGCAGTTCTTC CASSLGLAAYNEQFF
TRBJ2-1 few TRBD2 TRBV7-9 TGTTCCAGCAGCTTAAGTCTAGCGGGATGGAATGAGCAGTTCTTC CSSSLSLAGWNEQFF
TRBJ1-2 NA NA TRBV2 TGTGCCAGCAGTGAAGCCGACACAAGCTACACCTTC CASSEADTSYTF
TRBJ1-2 NA NA TRBV10-3 TGTGCCATCAGCAAACAGGGAGACTATGGCTACACCTTC CAISKQGDYGYTF
TRBJ2-1 once NA TRBV27 TGTGCCAGCAGTTTATATGGGAGCGGAGGAAGCAATGAGCAGTTCTTC CASSLYGSGGSNEQFF
TRBJ2-1 NA NA TRBV28 TGTGCCAGCAGCTCTCCGGGGGCAGGGGGCAATGAGCAGTTCTTC CASSSPGAGGNEQFF
TRBJ2-7 NA NA TRBV11-2 TGTGCCAGCAGCTTAGTAGGGGATAGGGGATACGAGCAGTACTTC CASSLVGDRGYEQYF
TRBJ2-7 NA NA TRBV6-6 TGTGCCAGCAGCCGGTCTTCCCACTACGAGCAGTACTTC CASSRSSHYEQYF
TRBJ2-5 NA TRBD1 TRBV6-5 TGTGCCAGCAAGGGGGCCCGCGAGACCCAGTACTTC CASKGARETQYF
TRBJ2-7 NA NA TRBV4-1 TGCGCCAGCAGCCAAGATGTGACCCGCGCGGATGCCTACGAGCAGTACTTC CASSQDVTRADAYEQYF
TRBJ2-7 once NA TRBV7-9 TGTGCCAGCAGAACTCTTAGTAGCTACGAGCAGTACTTC CASRTLSSYEQYF
TRBJ2-3 NA NA TRBV30 TGTGCCTGGAGCTTGCTATTCGGCACAGATACGCAGTATTTT CAWSLLFGTDTQYF
TRBJ2-3 NA NA TRBV21-1 TGTGCCAGCAGCAAAGATGGTTTCGGGACTAGCACAGATACGCAGTATTTT CASSKDGFGTSTDTQYF
TRBJ2-1 NA NA TRBV27 TGTGCCAGCGGGCCGGTCTACAATGAGCAGTTCTTC CASGPVYNEQFF
TRBJ2-1 NA NA TRBV15 TGTGCCACCAGCAGAGAAACAGGGAGCTCCTACAATGAGCAGTTCTTC CATSRETGSSYNEQFF
TRBJ2-7 few NA TRBV2 TGTGCCAGCAGTGATGGGGGCGCGGGCAAATACGAGCAGTACTTC CASSDGGAGKYEQYF
TRBJ1-5 NA NA TRBV7-8 TGTGCCAGCAGCCCGGGAACAGCTGAATCGCCCCAGCATTTT CASSPGTAESPQHF
TRBJ2-1 NA NA TRBV10-3 TGTGCCATCAGTGAGTCCCGCAATGAGCAGTTCTTC CAISESRNEQFF
TRBJ2-5 NA NA TRBV6-1 TGTGCCAGCAGTGAATTAGGGGGTCGGGAGACCCAGTACTTC CASSELGGRETQYF